This TCR beta chain was found in a study of blood T cells in healthy people across ages. Study outcomes and limitations: Comparison with aged donors showed that long-lived donors had more naive CD4+ cells and higher diversity.

Germline V gene lookup returns CDR1 ENHRY and CDR2 SYGVKD. Trimming shortened V by 3 bases and J by 0 bases, and 22 bases separated the two germline ends. This CDR3 has 19 residues. A second PCR of about 7 to 12 cycles used a sample-barcoded 5' primer and a J-beta primer mix. Researchers report that a template-switch adaptor with 12 random nucleotides tagged each cDNA molecule. MiXCR was run by TCRdb on the 5' RACE reads, yielding one entry per CDR3 protein. This table has fewer than 900,000 distinct CDR3 sequences, 35% to 40% appearing once. In this sample, this clonotype turned up a few times. Its antigen remains unidentified.

The clonotype originates from a man younger than 30 in good health. The sequenced sample was blood. The chain has TRBV10-3 and TRBJ2-3, with D unresolved. CDR3 sequence: CAISEFAPNSNPSTDTQYF. The CDR3 region has the DNA TGTGCCATCAGTGAATTCGCCCCAAATAGCAACCCGAGCACAGATACGCAGTATTTT.